This paragraph reports one T cell receptor (beta chain). The sample is drawn from a study of blood T cell repertoires in COVID-19. Per the original methods: Amplification of reference gene primers was used by the study to estimate nucleated cell counts. TCRdb's copy holds only in-frame clones and misses some; the assay was immunoSEQ multiplex PCR. For V, J and clone size, that table is used; D and trimming come from the DNA. The sample holds roughly 150,000 clones, 85% to 90% seen once. CDR1 is KGHSH, CDR2 LQKENI, per germline. This CDR3 comprises 17 residues. V lost 3 bases to trimming and J lost 2 bases; unmatched junction nucleotides: 8.

The material sequenced was peripheral blood. This receptor was identified in a middle-aged woman with acute or convalescent COVID-19. The chain carries TRBV18 and TRBJ2-5; 11 nucleotides agree with TRBD2. The CDR3 DNA sequence: TGTGCCAGCTCACCCCCGAGACTAGCGGGGAAACAAGAGACCCAGTACTTC. This gives the protein CASSPPRLAGKQETQYF. Full variable domain (remainder filled in from reference TRBV18 and TRBJ2-5): NAGVMQNPRHLVRRRGQEARLRCSPMKGHSHVYWYRQLPEEGLKFMVYLQKENIIDESGMPKERFSAEFPKEGPSILRIQQVVRGDSAAYFCASSPPRLAGKQETQYFGPGTRLLVL.